Following are 21 T cell receptor beta chains from one sample sequenced in a study of identical twins. Via MiXCR, TCRdb re-called the 5' RACE reads, giving one row per CDR3 protein. Here the sample spans 350,000 to 400,000 distinct CDR3 sequences, around 9.7% being singletons. Sequencing input: naive T cells sorted from blood. The source of these receptors is a woman in her 50s in good health.

This chain joins TRBV25-1 and TRBJ1-6, with 8 bases lining up with TRBD1. V shed 1 base, J shed 5 bases, and the junction held 4 bases outside the gene matches. CDR3 size: 16 residues. Germline CDR1 and CDR2: MGHDK and SYGVNS. The CDR3 DNA follows: TGTGCCAGCAGTGAATGGGGGACAGGAAATAATTCACCCCTCCACTTT. Translated, it gives CASSEWGTGNNSPLHF.

This clonotype was picked up many times. The V gene is TRBV11-2, the J gene TRBJ2-6; D gene ambiguous. Trimming left V 2 bases short and J 0 bases short, with 2 bases between. Germline CDR1 SGHAT, CDR2 FQNNGV. CDR3 length: 14 amino acids. In DNA, the CDR3 is TGTGCCAGCAGCTTAAACTCTGGGGCCAACGTCCTGACTTTC. Residues: CASSLNSGANVLTF.

The rearrangement uses TRBV3-1 and TRBJ1-1; the match to TRBD1 covers 8 bases. The length of the CDR3 is 16 residues. The trim removed 2 bases at V and 5 bases at J, leaving 10 bases unmatched. Germline V gene data show CDR1 as LGHDT and CDR2 as YNNKEL (reference sequence). CDR3 nucleotide sequence: TGTGCCAGCAGCCAACTTCCCGGACAGGGATGGACTGAAGCTTTCTTT. Protein sequence: CASSQLPGQGWTEAFF. Using reference TRBV3-1 and TRBJ1-1 for the parts outside the CDR3, the full variable domain is DTAVSQTPKYLVTQMGNDKSIKCEQNLGHDTMYWYKQDSKKFLKIMFSYNNKELIINETVPNRFSPKSPDKAHLNLHINSLELGDSAVYFCASSQLPGQGWTEAFFGQGTRLTVV.

This clonotype turned up a few times. The chain links TRBV7-6 to TRBJ2-3; D remains unclear. The CDR3 loop spans 13 amino acids. From germline, CDR1 is SGHVS and CDR2 FNYEAQ. V was shortened by 6 bases and J by 8 bases, with 15 bases between the two germline ends. CDR3 sequence reads: CASSPISSPTQYF. The CDR3 region has the DNA TGTGCCAGCAGTCCAATAAGCTCTCCTACGCAGTATTTT.

V gene TRBV5-1 combines with J gene TRBJ2-3, with TRBD2 matching 16 bases. Germline CDR1 reads SGHRS; CDR2 reads YFSETQ. This CDR3 region has 21 residues. V was clipped by 4 bases and J by 0 bases; unmatched bases: 14. The CDR3: CASSQGLAGGPARHSTDTQYF. For the CDR3, the DNA is TGCGCCAGCAGCCAGGGACTAGCGGGAGGGCCCGCCCGACATAGCACAGATACGCAGTATTTT.

CDR3 loop: CASSLRRRMDTQYF. As DNA, the CDR3 is TGTGCCAGCAGTTTACGAAGGAGAATGGATACGCAGTATTTT. V usage is TRBV6-6 and J usage is TRBJ2-3; D is ambiguous. CDR3 length: 14 residues. The V and J ends lost 4 bases and 6 bases respectively, with 14 bases between them. The germline gives CDR1 MNHNY, CDR2 SVGAGI (reference sequence).

V gene TRBV5-1 combines with J gene TRBJ2-6; TRBD1 aligns across 8 bases. The CDR3 is 18 amino acids. Trimming took 2 bases from V and 0 from J; bases not matched to a gene: 7. Per the germline V gene, CDR1 is SGHRS and CDR2 is YFSETQ. CDR3 sequence: CASSFFSQGGSGANVLTF. CDR3 sequence (DNA): TGCGCCAGCAGCTTCTTTTCACAGGGGGGCTCTGGGGCCAACGTCCTGACTTTC.

This clonotype was counted a few times. The rearrangement uses TRBV14 and TRBJ2-7; the D is unclear. Between the trimmed V and J ends, which lost 0 bases and 5 bases, there was a span of 11 bases. This CDR3 has 14 residues. Germline V lookup: CDR1 SGHDN, CDR2 FVKESK. The CDR3 DNA reads as TGTGCCAGCAGCCAAGATCTTGGTGGCCACGAGCAGTACTTC. This encodes CASSQDLGGHEQYF.

This clonotype was detected a few times. The chain combines TRBV29-1 with TRBJ2-2; D gene uncertain. Germline values: CDR1 SQVTM, CDR2 ANQGSEA. V was pared by 1 base and J by 3 bases, with 15 bases between. This CDR3 contains 16 residues. CDR3 in amino acids: CSVEGRPASHTGELFF. Here the CDR3 DNA reads TGCAGCGTTGAAGGGCGACCAGCCTCCCACACCGGGGAGCTGTTTTTT.

In its sample, this clonotype was seen many times. The chain links TRBV6-5 to TRBJ2-1; D is possibly TRBD2 (6 bases). Germline V gives CDR1 MNHEY, CDR2 SVGAGI. V lost 6 bases and J lost 6, with 21 bases in between. This CDR3 spans 16 amino acids. The chain's CDR3 is CASREIGTPRGNEQFF. CDR3 nucleotide sequence: TGTGCCAGCAGAGAGATCGGGACCCCGCGGGGCAATGAGCAGTTCTTC.

The sample holds a few counts of this clonotype. The chain is built from TRBV29-1 and TRBJ1-2, with D perhaps matching TRBD1 (5 bases). V was clipped by 4 bases and J by 6 bases, with 18 bases between them. Looked up from germline, CDR1 is SQVTM and CDR2 is ANQGSEA. The CDR3 loop spans 14 amino acids. CDR3 sequence: CSVAEGRLPDGYTF. The DNA of the CDR3 is TGCAGCGTTGCGGAGGGGAGGCTCCCTGATGGCTACACCTTC.

This clonotype was counted a few times. The J gene is TRBJ2-2, the V gene TRBV29-1; D is unresolved. From germline, CDR1 is SQVTM and CDR2 ANQGSEA. The V end was cut by 0 bases, the J end by 1 base, with 6 bases between. This CDR3 has 14 residues. The CDR3 DNA reads TGCAGCGTTGAAGATCGCGGGAACACCGGGGAGCTGTTTTTT. Its translation: CSVEDRGNTGELFF.

This clonotype was observed a few times. The chain couples TRBV14 to TRBJ1-6; no clear D. The V gene's germline CDR1 is SGHDN and CDR2 FVKESK. The CDR3 is 12 residues long. Between the trimmed V and J ends, which lost 0 bases and 14 bases, there was a span of 8 bases. This CDR3 reads CASSQDVRALHF. CDR3 in DNA: TGTGCCAGCAGCCAAGATGTCCGGGCCCTCCACTTT.

The chain joins TRBV10-2 to TRBJ1-1; D gene ambiguous. Trimming cost V 3 bases and J 1 base, with 15 bases left between them. CDR3 size: 16 residues. CDR1 is WSHSY and CDR2 is SAAADI in the germline V gene. The CDR3 DNA sequence: TGCGCCAGCAGTGAAAAGTTTGGGGTCGGGAACACTGAAGCTTTCTTT. Protein sequence: CASSEKFGVGNTEAFF.

The genes are TRBV5-6 and TRBJ2-2, with TRBD2 matching 7 bases. The CDR3 sequence is 16 residues long. V lost 0 bases to trimming and J lost 1 base; unmatched junction nucleotides: 3. CDR1 is SGHDT and CDR2 is YYEEEE in the germline V gene. The CDR3 sequence: CASSLGREWNTGELFF. CDR3 DNA sequence: TGTGCCAGCAGCTTGGGGCGGGAGTGGAACACCGGGGAGCTGTTTTTT.

The V and J genes are TRBV20-1 and TRBJ1-1; 8 nucleotides match TRBD1. Trimming removed 3 bases from V and 1 base from J; junction bases left unmatched: 13. The germline V gene has CDR1 DFQATT and CDR2 SNEGSKA (reference sequence). This CDR3 spans 17 amino acids. CDR3 nucleotide sequence: TGCAGTGCTAGGGGTTACGGACAGGGTATGCGGAACACTGAAGCTTTCTTT. Translated: CSARGYGQGMRNTEAFF.

This clonotype has a count of ten or more. This rearrangement joins TRBV5-1 to TRBJ2-1; D is uncertain. The CDR3 is 12 amino acids. Germline lookup yields CDR1 SGHRS and CDR2 YFSETQ. V was shortened by 4 bases and J by 4 bases, with 6 bases between the two germline ends. CDR3 bases: TGCGCCAGCAGCCCATTTTACAATGAGCAGTTCTTC. Protein product: CASSPFYNEQFF.

The chain is built from TRBV11-3 and TRBJ2-2, with TRBD1 as a possible D gene (5 bases). Trimming cost V 9 bases and J 0 bases, with 14 bases left between them. This CDR3 comprises 15 residues. The germline V gene encodes CDR1 SGHNT and CDR2 YENEEA. For the CDR3, the DNA is TGTGCCAGTGGAAGGACAACCACGAACACCGGGGAGCTGTTTTTT. Residues: CASGRTTTNTGELFF.

This clonotype was seen more than once but under ten times. This chain uses TRBV5-1 with TRBJ2-2; D is unresolved. Germline V gene sequence: CDR1 SGHRS, CDR2 YFSETQ. Trimming stripped 0 bases from V and 1 base from J, with 10 bases between. CDR3 size: 16 residues. In DNA, the CDR3 is TGCGCCAGCAGCTTGGTAGGAAAAGGGAACACCGGGGAGCTGTTTTTT. The encoded protein is CASSLVGKGNTGELFF.

This clonotype was seen many times. CDR3 DNA: TGCGCCAGCAGCCTCGGGACCCGGGAAAAACTGTTTTTT. Its protein product is CASSLGTREKLFF. J is TRBJ1-4 and V is TRBV4-1, with TRBD1 as a possible D gene (5 bases). V lost 4 bases, J lost 8 bases, and 11 bases lay in between. The CDR3 contains 13 residues. In germline, CDR1 is MGHRA, CDR2 YSYEKL.

As for this clonotype: This could be a read error, since a much larger clone is one nucleotide away. This sequence joins TRBV29-1 and TRBJ2-1; 16 bases match TRBD2. With V trimmed by 7 bases and J by 13 bases, 13 bases remained unmatched. Looked up from germline, CDR1 is SQVTM and CDR2 is ANQGSEA. The CDR3 contains 15 residues. CDR3 nucleotide sequence: TGCAGCGCCTCCGGGACTAGCGGGAGGGCGGGTGACCAGTTCTTC. Its protein product is CSASGTSGRAGDQFF.